These 31 T cell receptor beta chains were sequenced from one sample in a study of regulatory T cells in long-lasting Graves disease. The TCR beta library used iRepertoire HTBI primers with Arm-PCR amplification of CDR3. TCRdb reanalysed the multiplex PCR reads using MiXCR and keeps one entry per CDR3 protein. The repertoire holds 400,000 or so distinct CDR3 sequences, around 22% seen once, with roughly 26% in the top ten. Documented time point: persistent/refractory GD, antithyroid drugs over 5 years with positive TRAb. Making the TCR library involved RNA that had been extracted from PBMCs. The material was peripheral blood mononuclear cells (PBMCs), obtained when the disease was refractory, from a patient treated with antithyroid drugs. Receptors originate from a female donor with Graves disease.

This clonotype occurred many times. Sequence at one end of the junction differs from germline and may be a read error. The chain joins TRBV12-3 or TRBV12-4 to TRBJ1-5; D is ambiguous. The CDR3 has 14 amino acids. CDR3 nucleotide sequence: TGTGCCAGCAGCTTAGATCGGGGTGATCAGCCCCAGCATTTT. Amino acid sequence: CASSLDRGDQPQHF.

This clonotype was detected ten times or more. The V call is TRBV28, the J call TRBJ2-7; 7 bases are a match to TRBD2. Germline V gene data show CDR1 as MDHEN and CDR2 as SYDVKM. The CDR3 is made up of 16 amino acids. Trimming at V came to 6 bases and at J to 6 bases, leaving 17 bases not matched to a gene. CDR3 region: CASRSLSQRGEREQYF. CDR3 in DNA: TGTGCCAGCAGGAGTTTATCCCAACGGGGGGAACGCGAGCAGTACTTC.

This clonotype was detected a few times. V and J are TRBV18 and TRBJ1-2, with 7 nucleotides matching TRBD1. The CDR3 runs to 16 residues. V gave up 1 base and J gave up 5 bases; unmatched junction bases: 10. Germline CDR1 reads KGHSH; CDR2 reads LQKENI. CDR3 bases: TGTGCCAGCTCACCACTTGACAGGGCGGGTCTATATGGCTACACCTTC. This translates into CASSPLDRAGLYGYTF.

This clonotype was detected many times. The chain links TRBV7-9 to TRBJ1-2; 8 bases are a match to TRBD1. CDR1 and CDR2 from the germline V gene are SEHNR and FQNEAQ (reference sequence). CDR3 size: 15 residues. Unmatched junction bases numbered 3, after V lost 1 base and J lost 2 bases. The CDR3 DNA is TGTGCCAGCAGCTTAGAGGCAGGGGGCAACTATGGCTACACCTTC. This encodes CASSLEAGGNYGYTF.

For this clonotype: A much larger clone lies one base from this, so it may be a read error. V and J are TRBV2 and TRBJ1-4, with TRBD1 identical over 7 bases. The CDR3 is 14 amino acids. Germline V lookup: CDR1 SNHLY, CDR2 FYNNEI. The CDR3 reads CVSRGDKKNEKLFF. The CDR3 DNA follows: TGTGTCAGCAGGGGGGACAAGAAGAATGAAAAACTGTTTTTT.

Ten or more counts support this clonotype. This chain connects TRBV6-2 or TRBV6-3 to TRBJ1-1; D is unclear. Trimming removed 0 bases from V and 6 bases from J, with 17 bases in between. The CDR3 runs 16 residues. CDR1 is MNHEY, CDR2 SVGEGT, per germline. The CDR3 loop reads CASSYSLGRSLAEAFF. The CDR3 nucleotides are TGTGCCAGCAGTTACTCCTTGGGCAGATCTTTGGCTGAAGCTTTCTTT.

This clonotype has a count of ten or more. The rearrangement links TRBV29-1 to TRBJ1-2; the D gene is possibly TRBD1 (6 bases). The V and J ends lost 5 bases and 0 bases respectively, with 13 bases between them. This CDR3 spans 14 amino acids. The germline V gene encodes CDR1 SQVTM and CDR2 ANQGSEA. In nucleotides, the CDR3 is TGCAGCGTTAAATTGACAGGTTCTAACTATGGCTACACCTTC. As protein: CSVKLTGSNYGYTF.

This chain links TRBV20-1 with TRBJ2-7; 11 nucleotides line up with TRBD2. This CDR3 region has 14 residues. With 6 bases clipped from V and 1 base from J, the junction kept 5 bases outside the gene matches. The germline V gene encodes CDR1 DFQATT and CDR2 SNEGSKA (reference sequence). Here the CDR3 DNA reads TGCAGTGCCCAGACTAGCGGGAAGTCCTACGAGCAGTACTTC. As protein: CSAQTSGKSYEQYF.

This clonotype was detected ten times or more. The chain links TRBV27 to TRBJ1-2; perhaps TRBD1 as D (5 bases). The germline V and J ends were trimmed by 5 bases and 8 bases, with 18 bases remaining between them. The CDR3 extends over 14 amino acids. Germline values: CDR1 MNHEY, CDR2 SMNVEV (reference sequence). The CDR3 DNA is TGTGCCAGCAGTGGGGCCGGGATCCCTCCGGGCTACACCTTC. Translating gives CASSGAGIPPGYTF.

The chain combines TRBV19 with TRBJ1-2, with unresolved D. The V gene's germline CDR1 is LNHDA and CDR2 SQIVND (reference sequence). The CDR3 totals 15 residues. V lost 3 bases to trimming and J lost 6 bases, with 17 bases between them. CDR3 loop: CASSIRKPMSHGYTF. The CDR3 DNA follows: TGTGCCAGTAGTATTCGCAAACCTATGAGCCATGGCTACACCTTC.

In this sample, this clonotype turned up many times. The CDR3 here is CASSLMVGVSNYGYTF. The DNA of the CDR3 is TGTGCCAGCAGCTTAATGGTTGGTGTATCTAACTATGGCTACACCTTC. The rearrangement uses TRBV7-2 and TRBJ1-2; D is unclear. This CDR3 has 16 residues. Germline V gene sequence: CDR1 SGHTA, CDR2 FQGNSA. Deletions cut 2 bases from V and 0 bases from J, with 13 bases between.

This clonotype was seen a few times. The chain links TRBV28 to TRBJ2-5; D not resolved. Between the trimmed V and J ends, which lost 2 bases and 1 base, there was a span of 14 bases. The length of the CDR3 is 16 residues. Looked up from germline, CDR1 is MDHEN and CDR2 is SYDVKM. The CDR3 is CASSLVPLAGQETQYF. CDR3 coding DNA: TGTGCCAGCAGTTTAGTACCTCTTGCCGGCCAAGAGACCCAGTACTTC.

The genes are TRBV2 and TRBJ2-6; perhaps TRBD2 as D (6 bases). V lost 0 bases and J 0 bases, leaving 21 bases between the germline ends. CDR3 length: 21 residues. Germline V gene sequence: CDR1 SNHLY, CDR2 FYNNEI. This chain's CDR3 is CASSEAVEGVLARSGANVLTF. The CDR3 DNA sequence: TGTGCCAGCAGTGAAGCGGTGGAAGGGGTACTAGCCCGCTCTGGGGCCAACGTCCTGACTTTC.

V usage is TRBV5-4 and J usage is TRBJ2-3, with 8 bases identical to TRBD1. The CDR3 contains 16 residues. Germline CDR1 SGHNT, CDR2 YYREEE (reference sequence). After removal of 1 base from V and 1 base from J, the junction contained 5 bases not matched to a gene. The CDR3 loop is CASSLSGGQGTDTQYF. In DNA form, the CDR3 reads TGTGCCAGCAGCTTGTCAGGGGGCCAGGGCACAGATACGCAGTATTTT.

This clonotype came up many times. The chain has TRBV2 and TRBJ2-7; D is ambiguous. CDR1 SNHLY and CDR2 FYNNEI come from the germline V gene. The V and J ends lost 6 bases and 4 bases respectively, with 7 bases between them. This CDR3 is built from 11 residues. CDR3 bases: TGTGCCAGCAGGGAACTTTACGAGCAGTACTTC. Protein sequence: CASRELYEQYF.

This clonotype was seen more than once but under ten times. The V and J genes are TRBV29-1 and TRBJ2-7; 9 bases match TRBD2. The CDR3 sequence is 12 residues long. V gave up 4 bases and J gave up 4 bases; unmatched junction bases: 2. CDR1 and CDR2 from the germline V gene are SQVTM and ANQGSEA. This chain's CDR3 is CSVVAGEYEQYF. CDR3 DNA sequence: TGCAGCGTTGTAGCGGGGGAGTACGAGCAGTACTTC.

The chain carries TRBV5-6 and TRBJ2-7; D remains ambiguous. Per germline, CDR1 SGHDT and CDR2 YYEEEE. The ends were cut back, 0 bases at V and 6 bases at J, with 7 bases in the middle. This CDR3 region has 12 residues. The DNA of the CDR3 is TGTGCCAGCAGCTTGGTAGGGCTCGAGCAGTACTTC. Encoded protein: CASSLVGLEQYF.

This clonotype was picked up a small number of times. The chain is built from TRBV29-1 and TRBJ2-5, with a possible D match to TRBD1 (6 bases). Germline V gives CDR1 SQVTM, CDR2 ANQGSEA. V shed 7 bases and J shed 2 bases, with 14 bases lying between them. This CDR3 is 13 amino acids long. The CDR3 reads CSADGQRQETQYF. In DNA form, the CDR3 reads TGCAGCGCAGACGGACAGAGACAAGAGACCCAGTACTTC.

There are many counts of this clonotype. The CDR3 protein is CASSLAGWGGRGTEAFF. In nucleotides, the CDR3 is TGTGCCAGCAGCTTAGCGGGTTGGGGGGGCAGAGGCACTGAAGCTTTCTTT. J is TRBJ1-1 and V is TRBV7-2; maybe TRBD1 (6 bases). CDR1 is SGHTA and CDR2 is FQGNSA in the germline V gene. The V gene lost 0 bases and the J gene lost 4 bases, with 18 bases spanning the gap. The CDR3 spans 17 residues.

This rearrangement joins TRBV28 to TRBJ2-7; maybe TRBD2 (6 bases). The CDR3 covers 13 residues. Germline-derived CDR1 and CDR2 are MDHEN and SYDVKM. V dropped 6 bases and J dropped 5 bases, with 14 bases sitting between them. The CDR3 spells CASRGTARNEQYF. In nucleotides, the CDR3 is TGTGCCAGCAGGGGGACTGCCAGGAACGAGCAGTACTTC.

This clonotype was counted ten times or more. The chain is built from TRBV11-1 and TRBJ2-7; D is perhaps TRBD2 (6 bases). Germline V gene lookup returns CDR1 SGHAT and CDR2 FQDESV (reference sequence). Trimming stripped 3 bases from V and 3 bases from J, with 12 bases between. The CDR3 loop spans 14 amino acids. CDR3 loop: CASSFQGGSYEQYF. For the CDR3, the DNA is TGTGCCAGCAGCTTTCAGGGAGGAAGCTACGAGCAGTACTTC. Together with reference TRBV11-1 and TRBJ2-7, the CDR3 gives the full variable domain: EAEVAQSPRYKITEKSQAVAFWCDPISGHATLYWYRQILGQGPELLVQFQDESVVDDSQLPKDRFSAERLKGVDSTLKIQPAELGDSAMYLCASSFQGGSYEQYFGPGTRLTVT.

This clonotype was recorded many times. The J gene is TRBJ1-1, the V gene TRBV2; 10 bases map to TRBD1. The CDR3 is made up of 15 amino acids. After removal of 6 bases from V and 3 bases from J, the junction contained 7 bases not matched to a gene. In germline, CDR1 is SNHLY, CDR2 FYNNEI. This chain's CDR3 is CASSRTGTGDTEAFF. The DNA for the CDR3 is TGTGCCAGCAGCCGAACCGGGACAGGGGACACTGAAGCTTTCTTT.

This clonotype has more than one count but fewer than ten. The V and J genes are TRBV10-1 and TRBJ1-2; 8 nucleotides match TRBD1. J lost 7 bases, V lost 7 bases, and 11 bases had no gene match. CDR1 WNHNN and CDR2 SYGVQD come from the germline V gene (reference sequence). This CDR3 spans 14 amino acids. CDR3 region: CASIWTGLKRGYTF. The CDR3 coding sequence is TGCGCCAGCATCTGGACAGGGTTAAAGCGTGGCTACACCTTC.

This clonotype has ten or more counts. The genes are TRBV2 and TRBJ1-1; D not resolved. V was clipped by 7 bases and J by 3 bases, with 15 bases between them. The germline V gene encodes CDR1 SNHLY and CDR2 FYNNEI. The CDR3 runs to 14 residues. The CDR3 DNA is TGTGCCAGCAATAGGAGACGGGAATACACTGAAGCTTTCTTT. Its protein is CASNRRREYTEAFF. Drawing the rest from reference TRBV2 and TRBJ1-1, the complete variable domain is EPEVTQTPSHQVTQMGQEVILRCVPISNHLYFYWYRQILGQKVEFLVSFYNNEISEKSEIFDDQFSVERPDGSNFTLKIRSTKLEDSAMYFCASNRRREYTEAFFGQGTRLTVV.

A word on this clonotype: A read error is likely here: a far larger clone is one base away. The chain couples TRBV28 to TRBJ2-5; D unresolved. The closer fit of TRBJ2-7 to the DNA end suggests the J call may be wrong. This CDR3 is built from 14 residues. From germline, CDR1 is MDHEN and CDR2 SYDVKM. Here the CDR3 reads CASDTAGDLYEQYF. DNA for the CDR3: TGTGCCAGCGATACCGCAGGAGATCTCTACGAGCAGTACTTC.

This chain uses TRBV14 with TRBJ2-1, with a possible D match to TRBD1 (6 bases). V lost 5 bases to trimming and J lost 1 base, with 24 bases between them. The CDR3 sequence is 19 residues long. Germline-derived CDR1 and CDR2 are SGHDN and FVKESK. CDR3 DNA sequence: TGTGCCAGCAGCGGTCGGACAGACCATACACAGCCTTCCTACAATGAGCAGTTCTTC. Its translation is CASSGRTDHTQPSYNEQFF. The whole variable domain, filled in from reference TRBV14 and TRBJ2-1, reads EAGVTQFPSHSVIEKGQTVTLRCDPISGHDNLYWYRRVMGKEIKFLLHFVKESKQDESGMPNNRFLAERTGGTYSTLKVQPAELEDSGVYFCASSGRTDHTQPSYNEQFFGPGTRLTVL.

This clonotype was recorded a few times. The chain links TRBV29-1 to TRBJ2-5; D possibly corresponds to TRBD1 (6 bases). The CDR3 totals 15 residues. The V gene's germline CDR1 is SQVTM and CDR2 ANQGSEA. The V end was cut by 0 bases, the J end by 1 base, with 12 bases between. CDR3 amino acids: CSVEDGEGGQETQYF. The CDR3 DNA is TGCAGCGTTGAAGATGGCGAAGGGGGCCAAGAGACCCAGTACTTC.

The V call is TRBV20-1, the J call TRBJ1-5; possible D gene TRBD1, 6 bases. V dropped 3 bases and J dropped 1 base, with 10 bases sitting between them. This CDR3 has 14 amino acids. The germline gives CDR1 DFQATT, CDR2 SNEGSKA (reference sequence). The CDR3 bases are TGCAGTGCTAGTAGGGGGTCAAGCAATCAGCCCCAGCATTTT. It encodes CSASRGSSNQPQHF.

About this clonotype itself: It may be a read error: a sequence one base away is much more abundant. The V and J genes are TRBV7-2 and TRBJ2-7; D might be TRBD1 or TRBD2, each matching 5 bases. The germline CDR1 and CDR2 sequences are SGHTA and FQGNSA. Trimming took 5 bases from V and 2 from J, leaving 19 bases between them. This CDR3 is built from 16 residues. In DNA, the CDR3 is TGTGCCAGCAGCCGTAGCCACGTGGGGGAAACCTACGAGCAGTACTTC. Translated, it gives CASSRSHVGETYEQYF.

The V gene is TRBV12-5, the J gene TRBJ1-1; D not resolved. V lost 6 bases and J lost 2, with 10 bases in between. The CDR3 loop spans 13 amino acids. Germline-derived CDR1 and CDR2 are LGHNT and FRNRAP. The CDR3 spells CASGLTSNTEAFF. The CDR3 coding sequence is TGTGCTAGTGGCCTAACAAGCAACACTGAAGCTTTCTTT.

This chain connects TRBV28 to TRBJ2-1; TRBD2 aligns across 11 bases. After removal of 4 bases from V and 5 bases from J, the junction contained 4 bases not matched to a gene. The CDR3 has 15 amino acids. The germline gives CDR1 MDHEN, CDR2 SYDVKM. The CDR3 sequence is CASSWGLAAHNEQFF. CDR3 DNA sequence: TGTGCCAGCAGTTGGGGACTAGCGGCCCACAATGAGCAGTTCTTC.